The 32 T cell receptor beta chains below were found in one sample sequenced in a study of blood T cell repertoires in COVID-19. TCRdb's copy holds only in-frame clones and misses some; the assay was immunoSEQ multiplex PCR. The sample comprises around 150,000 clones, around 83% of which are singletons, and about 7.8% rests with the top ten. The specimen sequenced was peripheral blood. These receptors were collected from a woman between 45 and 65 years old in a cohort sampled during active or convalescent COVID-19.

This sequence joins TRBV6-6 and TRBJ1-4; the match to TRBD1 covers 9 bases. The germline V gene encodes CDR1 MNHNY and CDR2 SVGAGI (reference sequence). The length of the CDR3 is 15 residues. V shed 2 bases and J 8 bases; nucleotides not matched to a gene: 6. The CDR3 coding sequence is TGTGCCAGCAGTTACCCCGGACAGGGGTGGGAAAAACTGTTTTTT. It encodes CASSYPGQGWEKLFF.

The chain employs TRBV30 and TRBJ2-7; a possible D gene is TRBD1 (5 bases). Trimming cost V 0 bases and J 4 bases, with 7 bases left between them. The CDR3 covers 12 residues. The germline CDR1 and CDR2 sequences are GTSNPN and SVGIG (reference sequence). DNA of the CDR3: TGTGCCTGGAGTGTACAGGTATACGAGCAGTACTTC. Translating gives CAWSVQVYEQYF.

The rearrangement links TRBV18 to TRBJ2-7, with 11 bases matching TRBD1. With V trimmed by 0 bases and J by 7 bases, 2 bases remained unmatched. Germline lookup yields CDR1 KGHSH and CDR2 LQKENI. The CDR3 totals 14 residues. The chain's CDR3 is CASSPPGTGGEQYF. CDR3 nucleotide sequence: TGTGCCAGCTCACCACCAGGGACAGGGGGAGAGCAGTACTTC. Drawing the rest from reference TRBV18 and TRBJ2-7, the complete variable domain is NAGVMQNPRHLVRRRGQEARLRCSPMKGHSHVYWYRQLPEEGLKFMVYLQKENIIDESGMPKERFSAEFPKEGPSILRIQQVVRGDSAAYFCASSPPGTGGEQYFGPGTRLTVT.

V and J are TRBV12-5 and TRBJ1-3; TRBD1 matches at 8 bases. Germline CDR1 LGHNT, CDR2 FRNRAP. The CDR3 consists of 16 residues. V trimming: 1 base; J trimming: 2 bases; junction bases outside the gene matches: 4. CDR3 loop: CASGLGQGIPGNTIYF. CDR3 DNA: TGTGCTAGTGGTTTGGGACAGGGGATCCCTGGAAACACCATATATTTT. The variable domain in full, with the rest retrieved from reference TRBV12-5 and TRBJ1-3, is DARVTQTPRHKVTEMGQEVTMRCQPILGHNTVFWYRQTMMQGLELLAYFRNRAPLDDSGMPKDRFSAEMPDATLATLKIQPSEPRDSAVYFCASGLGQGIPGNTIYFGEGSWLTVV.

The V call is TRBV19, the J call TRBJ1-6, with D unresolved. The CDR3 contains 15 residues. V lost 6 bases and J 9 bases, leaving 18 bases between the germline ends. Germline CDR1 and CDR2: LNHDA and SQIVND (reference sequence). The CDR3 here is CASRYQRGTGSPLHF. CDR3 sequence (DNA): TGTGCCAGTAGATACCAACGGGGTACGGGTTCACCCCTCCACTTT. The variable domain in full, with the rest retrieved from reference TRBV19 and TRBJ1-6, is DGGITQSPKYLFRKEGQNVTLSCEQNLNHDAMYWYRQDPGQGLRLIYYSQIVNDFQKGDIAEGYSVSREKKESFPLTVTSAQKNPTAFYLCASRYQRGTGSPLHFGNGTRLTVT.

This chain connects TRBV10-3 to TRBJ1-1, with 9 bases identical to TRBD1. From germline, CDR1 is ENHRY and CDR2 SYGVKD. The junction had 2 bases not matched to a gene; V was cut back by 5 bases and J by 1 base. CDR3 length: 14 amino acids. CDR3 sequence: CAISLQGANTEAFF. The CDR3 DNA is TGTGCCATCAGTTTACAGGGGGCGAACACTGAAGCTTTCTTT.

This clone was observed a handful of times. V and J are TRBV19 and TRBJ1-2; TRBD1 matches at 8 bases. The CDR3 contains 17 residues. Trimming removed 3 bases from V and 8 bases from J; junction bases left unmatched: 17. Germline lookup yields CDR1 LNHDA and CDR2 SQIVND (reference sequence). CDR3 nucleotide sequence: TGTGCCAGTAGTATTGGGCTACAGGGGGTACCCTCAATCGGCTACACCTTC. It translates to CASSIGLQGVPSIGYTF.

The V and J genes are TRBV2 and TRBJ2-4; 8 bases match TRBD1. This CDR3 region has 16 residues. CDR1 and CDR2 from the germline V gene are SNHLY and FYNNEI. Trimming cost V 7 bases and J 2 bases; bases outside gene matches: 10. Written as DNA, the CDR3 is TGTGCCAGCATCGTCCAGGGGGCAATTACCAAAAACATTCAGTACTTC. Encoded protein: CASIVQGAITKNIQYF.

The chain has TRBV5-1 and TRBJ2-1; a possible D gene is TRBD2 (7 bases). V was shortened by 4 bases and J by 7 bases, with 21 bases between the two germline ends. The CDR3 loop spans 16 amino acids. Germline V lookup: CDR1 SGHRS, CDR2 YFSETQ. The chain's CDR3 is CASSPEGRGGVNEQFF. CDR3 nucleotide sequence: TGCGCCAGCAGCCCCGAAGGGAGGGGGGGCGTTAATGAGCAGTTCTTC.

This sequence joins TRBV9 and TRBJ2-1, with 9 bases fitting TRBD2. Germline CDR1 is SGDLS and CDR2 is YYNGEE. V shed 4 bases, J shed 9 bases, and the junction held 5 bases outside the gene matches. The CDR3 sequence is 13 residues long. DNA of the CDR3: TGTGCCAGCAGCCATAGCGGGGGCGGTGAGCAGTTCTTC. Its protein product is CASSHSGGGEQFF.

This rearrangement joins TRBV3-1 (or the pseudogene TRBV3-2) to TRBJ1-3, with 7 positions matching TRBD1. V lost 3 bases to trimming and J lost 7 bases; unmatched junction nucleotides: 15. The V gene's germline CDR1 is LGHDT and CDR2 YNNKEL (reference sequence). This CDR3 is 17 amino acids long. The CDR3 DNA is TGTGCCAGCAGCCATCCCACATGGGGCGACAGGGAGAACACCATATATTTT. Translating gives CASSHPTWGDRENTIYF.

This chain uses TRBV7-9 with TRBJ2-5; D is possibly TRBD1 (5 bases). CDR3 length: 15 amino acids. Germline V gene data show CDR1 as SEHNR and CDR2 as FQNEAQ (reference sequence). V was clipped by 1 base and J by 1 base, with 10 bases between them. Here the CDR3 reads CASSLDPGSQETQYF. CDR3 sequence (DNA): TGTGCCAGCAGCTTAGATCCAGGGTCCCAAGAGACCCAGTACTTC.

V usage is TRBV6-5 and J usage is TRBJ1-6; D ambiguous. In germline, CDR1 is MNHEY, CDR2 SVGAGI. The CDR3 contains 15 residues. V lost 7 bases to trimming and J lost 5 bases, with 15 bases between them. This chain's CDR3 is CASTLGLTDNSPLHF. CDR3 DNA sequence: TGTGCCAGCACCCTGGGTCTCACAGATAATTCACCCCTCCACTTT.

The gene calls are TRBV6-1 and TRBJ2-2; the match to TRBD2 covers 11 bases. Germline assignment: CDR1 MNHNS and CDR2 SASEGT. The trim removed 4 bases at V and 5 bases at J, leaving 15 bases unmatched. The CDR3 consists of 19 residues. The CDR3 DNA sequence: TGTGCCAGCAGTGTCGGGCTAGCGGGGGGAGGGGGAAAAACCGGGGAGCTGTTTTTT. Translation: CASSVGLAGGGGKTGELFF.

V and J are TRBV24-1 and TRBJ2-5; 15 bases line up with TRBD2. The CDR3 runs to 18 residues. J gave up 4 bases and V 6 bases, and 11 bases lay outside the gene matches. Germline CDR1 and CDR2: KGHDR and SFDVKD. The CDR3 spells CATSSGGLAGGSAETQYF. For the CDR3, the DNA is TGTGCCACCAGTTCTGGGGGACTAGCGGGGGGCTCCGCAGAGACCCAGTACTTC.

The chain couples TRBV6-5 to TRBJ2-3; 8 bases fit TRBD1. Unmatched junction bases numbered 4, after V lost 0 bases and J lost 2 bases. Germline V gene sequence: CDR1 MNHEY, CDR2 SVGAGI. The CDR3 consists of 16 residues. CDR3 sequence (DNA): TGTGCCAGCAGTTACTCTAGGACAGGGTACACAGATACGCAGTATTTT. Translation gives CASSYSRTGYTDTQYF.

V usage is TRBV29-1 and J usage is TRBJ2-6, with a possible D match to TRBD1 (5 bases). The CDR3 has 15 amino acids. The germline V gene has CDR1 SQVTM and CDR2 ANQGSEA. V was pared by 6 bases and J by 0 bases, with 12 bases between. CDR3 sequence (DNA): TGCAGCGTCAGCACAGGTTCCTCTGGGGCCAACGTCCTGACTTTC. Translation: CSVSTGSSGANVLTF. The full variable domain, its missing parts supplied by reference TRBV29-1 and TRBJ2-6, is SAVISQKPSRDICQRGTSLTIQCQVDSQVTMMFWYRQQPGQSLTLIATANQGSEATYESGFVIDKFPISRPNLTFSTLTVSNMSPEDSSIYLCSVSTGSSGANVLTFGAGSRLTVL.

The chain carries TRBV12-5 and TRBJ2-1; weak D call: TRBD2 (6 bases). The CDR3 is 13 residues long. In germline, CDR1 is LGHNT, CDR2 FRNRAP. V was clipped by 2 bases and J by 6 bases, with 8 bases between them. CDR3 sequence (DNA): TGTGCTAGTGGTTTGTTTAGCGGCAATGAGCAGTTCTTC. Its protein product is CASGLFSGNEQFF.

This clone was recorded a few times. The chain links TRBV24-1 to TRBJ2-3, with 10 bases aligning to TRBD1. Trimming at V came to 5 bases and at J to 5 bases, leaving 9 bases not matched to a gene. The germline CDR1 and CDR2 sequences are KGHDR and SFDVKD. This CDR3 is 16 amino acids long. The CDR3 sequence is CATSANGGQGGDTQYF. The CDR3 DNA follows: TGTGCCACCAGTGCTAACGGAGGACAGGGGGGAGATACGCAGTATTTT.

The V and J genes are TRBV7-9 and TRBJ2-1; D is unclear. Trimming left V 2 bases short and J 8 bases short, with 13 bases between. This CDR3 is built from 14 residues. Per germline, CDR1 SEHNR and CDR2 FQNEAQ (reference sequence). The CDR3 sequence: CASSLSTPSDEQFF. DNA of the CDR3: TGTGCCAGCAGCTTAAGTACTCCCTCGGATGAGCAGTTCTTC. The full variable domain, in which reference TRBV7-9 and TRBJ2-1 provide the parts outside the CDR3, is DTGVSQNPRHKITKRGQNVTFRCDPISEHNRLYWYRQTLGQGPEFLTYFQNEAQLEKSRLLSDRFSAERPKGSFSTLEIQRTEQGDSAMYLCASSLSTPSDEQFFGPGTRLTVL.

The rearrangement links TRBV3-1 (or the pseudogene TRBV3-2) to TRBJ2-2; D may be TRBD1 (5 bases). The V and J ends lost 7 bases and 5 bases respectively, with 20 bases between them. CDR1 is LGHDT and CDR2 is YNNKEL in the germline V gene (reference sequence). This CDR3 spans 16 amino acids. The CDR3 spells CASTPRKRAGTGELFF. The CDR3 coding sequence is TGTGCCAGCACCCCAAGAAAAAGGGCAGGGACCGGGGAGCTGTTTTTT.

In DNA form, the CDR3 reads TGTGCCGTGCGACAGGGTTACACCGGGGAGCTGTTTTTT. It codes for CAVRQGYTGELFF. This sequence joins TRBV6-5 and TRBJ2-2; the match to TRBD1 covers 7 bases. The CDR3 totals 13 residues. From germline, CDR1 is MNHEY and CDR2 SVGAGI. Losses at the gene ends were 11 bases for V and 3 bases for J; bases not matched to a gene: 6.

CDR3 sequence: CASGGAMNTEAFF. The DNA for the CDR3 is TGTGCCAGCGGGGGGGCAATGAACACTGAAGCTTTCTTT. The J gene is TRBJ1-1, the V gene TRBV6-5, with D perhaps matching TRBD1 (6 bases). The CDR3 runs to 13 residues. V lost 8 bases and J lost 0, with 10 bases in between. CDR1 is MNHEY, CDR2 SVGAGI, per germline.

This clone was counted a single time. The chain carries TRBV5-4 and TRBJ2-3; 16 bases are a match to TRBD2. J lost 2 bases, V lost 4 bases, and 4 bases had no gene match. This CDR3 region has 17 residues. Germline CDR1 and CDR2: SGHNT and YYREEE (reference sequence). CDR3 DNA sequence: TGTGCCAGCAGCCCGGGGACTAGCGGGGGGGCCACAGATACGCAGTATTTT. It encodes CASSPGTSGGATDTQYF.

The CDR3 bases are TGTGCCAGCAGCTCCTCTTGGGGCGGACAGGAACTTAGCAATCAGCCCCAGCATTTT. Translating it yields CASSSSWGGQELSNQPQHF. This rearrangement joins TRBV5-6 to TRBJ1-5; 7 bases line up with TRBD1. J was trimmed by 0 bases and V by 3 bases; bases with no gene match: 15. This CDR3 is 19 amino acids long. Germline assignment: CDR1 SGHDT and CDR2 YYEEEE.

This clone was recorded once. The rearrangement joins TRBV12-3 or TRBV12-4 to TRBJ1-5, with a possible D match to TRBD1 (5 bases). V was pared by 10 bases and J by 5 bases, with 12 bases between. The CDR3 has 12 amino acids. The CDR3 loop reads CATGRGDQPQHF. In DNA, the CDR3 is TGTGCCACCGGGAGGGGAGATCAGCCCCAGCATTTT.

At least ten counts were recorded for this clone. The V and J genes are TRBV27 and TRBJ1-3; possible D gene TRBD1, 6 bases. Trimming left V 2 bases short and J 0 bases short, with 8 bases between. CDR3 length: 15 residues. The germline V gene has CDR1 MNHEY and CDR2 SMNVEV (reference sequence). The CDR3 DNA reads TGTGCCAGCAGTTTACCGGGACACTCTGGAAACACCATATATTTT. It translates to CASSLPGHSGNTIYF.

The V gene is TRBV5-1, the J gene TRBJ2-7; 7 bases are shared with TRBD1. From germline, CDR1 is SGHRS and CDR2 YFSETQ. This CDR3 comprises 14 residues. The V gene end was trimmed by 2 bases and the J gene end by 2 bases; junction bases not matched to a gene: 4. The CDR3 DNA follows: TGCGCCAGCAGCTTAACAGGGGCTACCTACGAGCAGTACTTC. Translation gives CASSLTGATYEQYF.

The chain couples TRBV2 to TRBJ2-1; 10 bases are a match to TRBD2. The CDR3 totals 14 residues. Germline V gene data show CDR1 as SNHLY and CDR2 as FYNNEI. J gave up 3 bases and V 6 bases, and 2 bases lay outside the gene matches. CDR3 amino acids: CASRLAGLYNEQFF. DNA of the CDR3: TGTGCCAGCAGACTAGCGGGACTCTACAATGAGCAGTTCTTC.

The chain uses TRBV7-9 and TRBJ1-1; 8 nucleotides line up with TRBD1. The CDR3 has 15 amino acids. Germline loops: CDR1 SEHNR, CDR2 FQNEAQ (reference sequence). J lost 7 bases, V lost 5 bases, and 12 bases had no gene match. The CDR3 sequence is CASSVTPQGANEAFF. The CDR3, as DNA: TGTGCCAGCAGCGTAACACCCCAGGGGGCAAATGAAGCTTTCTTT. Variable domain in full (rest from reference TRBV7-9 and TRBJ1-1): DTGVSQNPRHKITKRGQNVTFRCDPISEHNRLYWYRQTLGQGPEFLTYFQNEAQLEKSRLLSDRFSAERPKGSFSTLEIQRTEQGDSAMYLCASSVTPQGANEAFFGQGTRLTVV.

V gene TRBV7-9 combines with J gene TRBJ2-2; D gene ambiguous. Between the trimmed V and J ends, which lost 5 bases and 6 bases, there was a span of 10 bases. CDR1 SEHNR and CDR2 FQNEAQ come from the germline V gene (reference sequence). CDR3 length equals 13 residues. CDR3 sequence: CASSLNNPGELFF. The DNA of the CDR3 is TGTGCCAGCAGCCTTAACAATCCCGGGGAGCTGTTTTTT.

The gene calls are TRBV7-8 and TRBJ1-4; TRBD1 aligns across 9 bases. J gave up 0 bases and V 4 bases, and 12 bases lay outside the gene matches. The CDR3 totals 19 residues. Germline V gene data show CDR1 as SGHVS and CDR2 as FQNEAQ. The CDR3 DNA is TGTGCCAGCAGCTCCGGTAAAGGGACAGGGCTTGCAACTAATGAAAAACTGTTTTTT. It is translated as CASSSGKGTGLATNEKLFF.